A single sample gave rise to the 27 T cell receptor beta chains below, sequenced in a study of blood T cells in healthy people across ages (dated by TCRdb to the mid-2010s). The library was generated by 5' RACE. The data were produced on an Illumina HiSeq 2500. A second PCR of about 6 to 12 cycles was run with a J-beta primer mix and a sample-barcoded 5' primer. Clones were called with MiXCR by TCRdb after fastp trimmed the public reads at Q25, and only in-frame beta chains were retained. Entries that share a CDR3 protein sequence are merged under the most common genes and DNA. A total of around 800,000 distinct CDR3 sequences appear in this sample, roughly 25% of them only once. The leading ten clones occupy 3% of the sample. The data also belong to a second study, concerning T cells of mothers and their children.

The sequenced sample was blood. The receptor source for this set is a boy between 10 and 17 years old in good health.

This clonotype appeared a single time. The V gene is TRBV6-1, the J gene TRBJ1-1; a weak D match, TRBD1 (6 bases). Germline CDR1 is MNHNS and CDR2 is SASEGT. V shed 3 bases and J shed 6 bases, with 8 bases lying between them. The CDR3 extends over 12 amino acids. The CDR3, as DNA: TGTGCCAGCAGTGACTACAGGGCTGAAGCTTTCTTT. Its protein product is CASSDYRAEAFF.

DNA of the CDR3: TGTGCCAGCAGTCTCCGGGACAGGGGTCCCTACGAGCAGTACTTC. Its translation: CASSLRDRGPYEQYF. V usage is TRBV27 and J usage is TRBJ2-1; 10 bases map to TRBD1. The J call may not be correct, given that the DNA end is closer to TRBJ2-7. The CDR3 has 15 amino acids. The V gene's germline CDR1 is MNHEY and CDR2 SMNVEV (reference sequence).

This clonotype showed up just a few times. V usage is TRBV4-1 and J usage is TRBJ1-4; D not certain. V lost 8 bases to trimming and J lost 0 bases, with 13 bases between them. This CDR3 contains 15 residues. The germline V gene has CDR1 MGHRA and CDR2 YSYEKL. This chain's CDR3 is CASRPYSSTNEKLFF. The CDR3 nucleotides read TGCGCCAGCCGTCCATACAGCTCAACTAATGAAAAACTGTTTTTT.

The chain couples TRBV6-1 to TRBJ1-2, with D perhaps TRBD1 (5 bases). The CDR3 covers 14 residues. Trimming removed 2 bases from V and 8 bases from J, with 15 bases in between. Germline V gives CDR1 MNHNS, CDR2 SASEGT. The CDR3 region is CASSEPGYWRGYTF. The CDR3 DNA follows: TGTGCCAGCAGTGAACCAGGGTATTGGCGGGGCTACACCTTC.

V gene TRBV5-1 combines with J gene TRBJ2-1; tentatively, D is TRBD1 (6 bases). The CDR3 runs 14 residues. Trimming removed 7 bases at V and 2 bases at J, with 13 bases between. Germline CDR1 SGHRS, CDR2 YFSETQ. CDR3 nucleotides: TGCGCCAGCCGGACAGATCCCGCCTACAATGAGCAGTTCTTC. It translates to CASRTDPAYNEQFF.

There are a few counts of this clonotype. The rearrangement uses TRBV14 and TRBJ2-5, with 8 nucleotides matching TRBD1. TRBJ2-7 explains the end of the DNA better; the J call may be wrong. Germline lookup yields CDR1 SGHDN and CDR2 FVKESK. The CDR3 is 16 amino acids. CDR3 amino acids: CASSQLGQGLSYEQYF. CDR3 nucleotides: TGTGCCAGCAGCCAACTTGGACAGGGTTTATCCTACGAGCAGTACTTC.

This chain connects TRBV18 to TRBJ1-1, with a possible D match to TRBD1 (5 bases). V was pared by 8 bases and J by 8 bases, with 9 bases between. The CDR3 length is 10 residues. Germline V gene sequence: CDR1 KGHSH, CDR2 LQKENI. The CDR3 sequence is CASLGTEAFF. The DNA for the CDR3 is TGTGCCAGCCTAGGGACGGAAGCTTTCTTT.

The chain is built from TRBV7-8 and TRBJ2-5; no firm D call. Looked up from germline, CDR1 is SGHVS and CDR2 is FQNEAQ. This CDR3 has 15 residues. The ends were cut back, 0 bases at V and 0 bases at J, with 8 bases in the middle. The CDR3 reads CASSLALGYQETQYF. CDR3 nucleotides: TGTGCCAGCAGCTTAGCGCTGGGGTACCAAGAGACCCAGTACTTC.

This rearrangement joins TRBV15 to TRBJ2-7; D may correspond to TRBD1 or TRBD2 (5 bases each). CDR3 length: 14 amino acids. Between the trimmed V and J ends, which lost 0 bases and 2 bases, there was a span of 8 bases. From germline, CDR1 is LNHNV and CDR2 YYDKDF (reference sequence). The chain's CDR3 is CATSRDPGPYEQYF. The CDR3 nucleotides are TGTGCCACCAGCAGAGATCCGGGGCCCTACGAGCAGTACTTC.

The chain recombines TRBV30 with TRBJ1-1; D gene ambiguous. Looked up from germline, CDR1 is GTSNPN and CDR2 is SVGIG (reference sequence). The CDR3 has 13 residues. V lost 0 bases to trimming and J lost 1 base, with 6 bases between them. The CDR3 region has the DNA TGTGCCTGGAGTGTAAACGGGAACACTGAAGCTTTCTTT. It specifies CAWSVNGNTEAFF.

In its sample, this clonotype was seen a few times. J is TRBJ2-1 and V is TRBV7-6, with 9 bases aligning to TRBD2. V shed 5 bases, J shed 0 bases, and the junction held 5 bases outside the gene matches. CDR3 length: 16 amino acids. Germline V lookup: CDR1 SGHVS, CDR2 FNYEAQ. As DNA, the CDR3 is TGTGCCAGCAGCAATAAGCGGGGGGTCTCCTACAATGAGCAGTTCTTC. Protein: CASSNKRGVSYNEQFF.

The genes are TRBV20-1 and TRBJ2-5, with 7 positions matching TRBD1. The CDR3 has 10 residues. CDR1 DFQATT and CDR2 SNEGSKA come from the germline V gene (reference sequence). J gave up 12 bases and V 2 bases, and 3 bases lay outside the gene matches. This chain's CDR3 is CSARRDREYF. The CDR3 bases are TGCAGTGCTAGAAGGGACAGAGAGTACTTC.

V usage is TRBV20-1 and J usage is TRBJ2-7; the match to TRBD1 covers 7 bases. Germline loops: CDR1 DFQATT, CDR2 SNEGSKA (reference sequence). J lost 0 bases, V lost 6 bases, and 8 bases had no gene match. This CDR3 is 14 amino acids long. The CDR3 sequence: CSAYDRDTSYEQYF. The CDR3 region has the DNA TGCAGTGCCTACGACAGGGACACCTCCTACGAGCAGTACTTC.

The V gene is TRBV9, the J gene TRBJ2-5; tentative D call: TRBD1 (5 bases). Per germline, CDR1 SGDLS and CDR2 YYNGEE. V was cut by 6 bases and J by 5 bases, with 11 bases left in between. The CDR3 sequence is 12 residues long. This chain's CDR3 is CASKGIAETQYF. CDR3 in DNA: TGTGCCAGCAAGGGGATTGCGGAGACCCAGTACTTC.

The chain is built from TRBV12-3 or TRBV12-4 and TRBJ2-7, with D hard to call. V lost 3 bases to trimming and J lost 0 bases, with 12 bases between them. This CDR3 has 15 residues. The CDR3 sequence: CASSFGQVFSYEQYF. The CDR3 DNA follows: TGTGCCAGCAGTTTTGGGCAGGTTTTCTCCTACGAGCAGTACTTC.

This clonotype was seen a few times. This chain connects TRBV28 to TRBJ2-2; D gene uncertain. Trimming pared 4 bases from V and 4 bases from J, leaving 16 bases between. Germline values: CDR1 MDHEN, CDR2 SYDVKM. The CDR3 totals 16 residues. The CDR3 sequence is CASSYWAPGATGELFF. The CDR3 DNA is TGTGCCAGCAGTTACTGGGCCCCCGGTGCCACCGGGGAGCTGTTTTTT.

This clonotype has only a few counts. The chain has TRBV25-1 and TRBJ2-7, with TRBD1 identical over 7 bases. Germline lookup yields CDR1 MGHDK and CDR2 SYGVNS. The trim removed 5 bases at V and 3 bases at J, leaving 10 bases unmatched. This CDR3 comprises 15 residues. The CDR3 coding sequence is TGTGCCAGCAGTAAAACCGGGACAGTACTCTACGAGCAGTACTTC. This translates into CASSKTGTVLYEQYF.

This clonotype was observed a few times. V is TRBV20-1 and J is TRBJ2-3; 8 bases match TRBD2. The ends lost 1 base at V and 3 bases at J; junction bases unmatched: 6. The CDR3 consists of 15 residues. Germline-derived CDR1 and CDR2 are DFQATT and SNEGSKA (reference sequence). The CDR3 DNA reads TGCAGTGCTAGAGCCAGCGGGGGCCGAACAGATACGCAGTATTTT. This gives the protein CSARASGGRTDTQYF.

The rearrangement joins TRBV5-1 to TRBJ2-1; no definite D call. Matching the DNA end better, TRBJ2-7 makes the J call doubtful. From germline, CDR1 is SGHRS and CDR2 YFSETQ. The CDR3 extends over 13 amino acids. The CDR3 nucleotides are TGCGCCAGCAGCCCGTTGGGGACCTACGAGCAGTACTTC. Amino acids: CASSPLGTYEQYF.

The J gene is TRBJ2-3, the V gene TRBV6-5; D not certain. The V end was cut by 7 bases, the J end by 1 base, with 12 bases between. The CDR3 contains 14 residues. Germline-derived CDR1 and CDR2 are MNHEY and SVGAGI. The CDR3 loop reads CASTHQDGTDTQYF. As DNA, the CDR3 is TGTGCCAGCACCCATCAGGACGGCACAGATACGCAGTATTTT.

The CDR3 here is CASSSLPDEFNYGYTF. The CDR3 coding sequence is TGTGCCAGCAGCTCATTACCGGATGAGTTTAACTATGGCTACACCTTC. The chain has TRBV7-9 and TRBJ1-2; D gene unclear. Germline V gives CDR1 SEHNR, CDR2 FQNEAQ (reference sequence). There are 16 residues in the CDR3. V lost 4 bases and J lost 1, with 16 bases in between. Based on the CDR3 plus reference TRBV7-9 and TRBJ1-2, the full variable domain is DTGVSQNPRHKITKRGQNVTFRCDPISEHNRLYWYRQTLGQGPEFLTYFQNEAQLEKSRLLSDRFSAERPKGSFSTLEIQRTEQGDSAMYLCASSSLPDEFNYGYTFGSGTRLTVV.

The gene calls are TRBV7-2 and TRBJ1-2; TRBD1 might be the D (6 bases). The V end lost 5 bases, the J end lost 4 bases, and 20 bases lay between the germline ends. Germline-derived CDR1 and CDR2 are SGHTA and FQGNSA. This CDR3 is built from 16 residues. The CDR3 protein is CASSLTGGQTLYGYTF. DNA of the CDR3: TGTGCCAGCAGCCTAACCGGGGGGCAAACTCTCTATGGCTACACCTTC.

This clonotype has more than one count but fewer than ten. V is TRBV20-1 and J is TRBJ1-2, with TRBD1 matching 8 bases. CDR1 is DFQATT, CDR2 SNEGSKA, per germline (reference sequence). Unmatched junction bases numbered 2, after V lost 6 bases and J lost 2 bases. The CDR3 consists of 12 residues. As DNA, the CDR3 is TGCAGTGCAGGGGACAGGAACTATGGCTACACCTTC. Amino acid sequence: CSAGDRNYGYTF.

A few counts support this clonotype. V and J are TRBV12-3 or TRBV12-4 and TRBJ1-5; D is perhaps TRBD1 (6 bases). The germline V and J ends were trimmed by 6 bases and 5 bases, with 14 bases remaining between them. CDR3 size: 14 residues. CDR3 residues: CASSLNRVDQPQHF. Written as DNA, the CDR3 is TGTGCCAGCAGCCTCAACAGGGTGGATCAGCCCCAGCATTTT.

This clonotype showed up many times. The chain recombines TRBV25-1 with TRBJ2-5; no clear D gene. In germline, CDR1 is MGHDK, CDR2 SYGVNS. Trimming pared 1 base from V and 4 bases from J, leaving 4 bases between. The CDR3 loop spans 12 amino acids. CDR3 DNA sequence: TGTGCCAGCAGTGAATCGGGAGAGACCCAGTACTTC. This encodes CASSESGETQYF. The whole variable domain, remainder taken from reference TRBV25-1 and TRBJ2-5, is EADIYQTPRYLVIGTGKKITLECSQTMGHDKMYWYQQDPGMELHLIHYSYGVNSTEKGDLSSESTVSRIRTEHFPLTLESARPSHTSQYLCASSESGETQYFGPGTRLLVL.

Only a few counts were recorded for this clonotype. This sequence joins TRBV5-4 and TRBJ2-1; D may match TRBD1 or TRBD2 (5 bases each). Trimming took 1 base from V and 2 from J, leaving 13 bases between them. Germline-derived CDR1 and CDR2 are SGHNT and YYREEE (reference sequence). The CDR3 is 16 amino acids. The CDR3 nucleotides read TGTGCCAGCAGCTTGATAAGGGTGGGGGCCTACAATGAGCAGTTCTTC. Residues: CASSLIRVGAYNEQFF. Variable domain in full (rest from reference TRBV5-4 and TRBJ2-1): ETGVTQSPTHLIKTRGQQVTLRCSSQSGHNTVSWYQQALGQGPQFIFQYYREEENGRGNFPPRFSGLQFPNYSSELNVNALELDDSALYLCASSLIRVGAYNEQFFGPGTRLTVL.

This chain links TRBV7-2 with TRBJ2-5, with D maybe TRBD2 (5 bases). Near its end, the DNA agrees better with TRBJ2-1, so the J call may be wrong. The CDR3 totals 13 residues. Germline lookup yields CDR1 SGHTA and CDR2 FQGNSA. The CDR3 DNA follows: TGTGCCAGCAGCTTAGAACGGGGAAGGGAGCAGTTCTTC. Translated, it gives CASSLERGREQFF.